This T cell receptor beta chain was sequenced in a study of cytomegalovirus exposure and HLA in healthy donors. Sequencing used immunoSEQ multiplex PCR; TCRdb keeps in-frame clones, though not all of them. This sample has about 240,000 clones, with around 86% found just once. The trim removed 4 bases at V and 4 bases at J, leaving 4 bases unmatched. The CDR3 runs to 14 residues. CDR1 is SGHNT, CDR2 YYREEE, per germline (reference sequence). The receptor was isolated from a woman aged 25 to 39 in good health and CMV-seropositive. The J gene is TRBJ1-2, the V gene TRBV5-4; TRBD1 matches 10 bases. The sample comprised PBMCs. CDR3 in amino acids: CASSLGQGTYGYTF. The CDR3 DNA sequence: TGTGCCAGCAGCCTGGGACAGGGGACCTATGGCTACACCTTC.